These 5 T cell receptor beta chains originate from one sample sequenced in a study of siplizumab effects on memory and regulatory T cells. TCRdb's copy holds only in-frame clones and misses some; the assay was immunoSEQ multiplex PCR. The sample lists under 100,000 clones, approximately 88% occurring once. Sequencing used Tregs sorted from blood. These receptors were obtained from a human donor in good health.

The J gene is TRBJ2-7, the V gene TRBV18; 8 bases are shared with TRBD1. This CDR3 comprises 13 residues. CDR1 and CDR2 from the germline V gene are KGHSH and LQKENI. Germline trimming cut 2 bases from V and 7 bases from J; bases unmatched to any gene: 4. The CDR3 DNA sequence: TGTGCCAGCTCACCAACGCAGGGGGCTGAGCAGTACTTC. As protein: CASSPTQGAEQYF.

The chain couples TRBV11-2 to TRBJ2-5; D is undetermined. V gave up 1 base and J gave up 2 bases, with 5 bases separating them. CDR1 and CDR2 from the germline V gene are SGHAT and FQNNGV. This CDR3 contains 13 residues. CDR3 nucleotides: TGTGCCAGCAGCTTAGGCCTTCAAGAGACCCAGTACTTC. Translation gives CASSLGLQETQYF.

V gene TRBV18 combines with J gene TRBJ2-2; D is possibly TRBD1 (5 bases). V gave up 0 bases and J gave up 7 bases, with 6 bases separating them. CDR1 is KGHSH and CDR2 is LQKENI in the germline V gene. The CDR3 contains 13 residues. For the CDR3, the DNA is TGTGCCAGCTCACCACCGACAGTCGGGGAGCTGTTTTTT. This translates into CASSPPTVGELFF.

This chain joins TRBV19 and TRBJ2-7; the D gene is possibly TRBD2 (6 bases). Germline-derived CDR1 and CDR2 are LNHDA and SQIVND (reference sequence). Trimming removed 7 bases from V and 3 bases from J, with 13 bases in between. The CDR3 is 13 amino acids. CDR3: CASMPPGGYEQYF. The CDR3 bases are TGTGCCAGTATGCCCCCCGGGGGCTACGAGCAGTACTTC.

This clone showed up just once. V is TRBV28 and J is TRBJ2-7; D call uncertain. This CDR3 contains 14 residues. Germline CDR1 and CDR2: MDHEN and SYDVKM. With 7 bases removed from V and 3 bases from J, the gap between germline ends came to 16 bases. Here the CDR3 DNA reads TGTGCCAGCACATCAGGCGGAAAAAACTACGAGCAGTACTTC. Its translation is CASTSGGKNYEQYF.